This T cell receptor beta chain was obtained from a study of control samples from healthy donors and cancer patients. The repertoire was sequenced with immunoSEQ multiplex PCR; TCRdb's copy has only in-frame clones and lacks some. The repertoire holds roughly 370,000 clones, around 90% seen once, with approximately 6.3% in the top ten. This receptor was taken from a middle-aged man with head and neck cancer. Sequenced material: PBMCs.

CDR3 sequence reads: CASSRTGNTGELFF. The DNA for the CDR3 is TGCGCCAGCTCGCGGACAGGAAACACCGGGGAGCTGTTTTTT. The V call is TRBV5-1, the J call TRBJ2-2, with 7 bases aligning to TRBD1. Germline trimming cut 7 bases from V and 2 bases from J; bases unmatched to any gene: 5. Germline loops: CDR1 SGHRS, CDR2 YFSETQ. This CDR3 contains 14 residues.